This T cell receptor (beta chain) derives from a study of cytomegalovirus exposure and HLA in healthy donors. Study-level findings and limits: Within an earlier analysis, most TCR beta V segments proved productive either about 90% or about 30% of the time. An analysis that was carried out later associated 15,000 to 20,000 TCR beta sequences with HLA alleles at 0.05 false discovery rate. It was approximately 160 TCR beta chains that were listed as cytomegalovirus-associated.

Primers included in the PCR were 60 Vbeta and 13 Jbeta primers. The assay was immunoSEQ multiplex PCR, and TCRdb's table has in-frame clones only and misses some. The repertoire holds roughly 150,000 clones, with about 85% as singletons. Of note for this clone: No antigen is known for it.

The CDR3 consists of 11 residues. V lost 4 bases and J 1 base, leaving 4 bases between the germline ends. Germline-derived CDR1 and CDR2 are GTSNPN and SVGIG (reference sequence). The chain joins TRBV30 to TRBJ2-5, with unresolved D. Material for sequencing was PBMCs. This receptor was obtained from a woman aged 18-29 years in good health and CMV-seronegative. CDR3 coding DNA: TGTGCCTGGACAGTCCAAGAGACCCAGTACTTC. This translates into CAWTVQETQYF.